These 19 T cell receptor beta chains share one sample of origin, sequenced in a study of cytomegalovirus exposure and HLA in healthy donors. This PCR relied on a set of 60 Vbeta primers and 13 Jbeta primers. The assay was immunoSEQ multiplex PCR, and TCRdb's table has in-frame clones only and misses some. The data show 95,000 to 150,000 clones, with around 75% seen just once and roughly 9.3% held by the top ten. Sequenced sample: PBMCs. Receptors were obtained from a woman in her fifties or sixties in good health and CMV-seropositive.

This chain connects TRBV19 to TRBJ1-5; 9 bases fit TRBD1. Germline trimming cut 6 bases from V and 7 bases from J; bases unmatched to any gene: 4. The CDR3 has 13 residues. Germline V gene lookup returns CDR1 LNHDA and CDR2 SQIVND (reference sequence). Written as DNA, the CDR3 is TGTGCCAGTAGGGGACAGGGAGGCCAGCCCCAGCATTTT. This translates into CASRGQGGQPQHF. The whole variable domain, remainder taken from reference TRBV19 and TRBJ1-5, is DGGITQSPKYLFRKEGQNVTLSCEQNLNHDAMYWYRQDPGQGLRLIYYSQIVNDFQKGDIAEGYSVSREKKESFPLTVTSAQKNPTAFYLCASRGQGGQPQHFGDGTRLSIL.

The chain is built from TRBV4-2 and TRBJ1-6; D remains ambiguous. Trimming left V 4 bases short and J 9 bases short, with 16 bases between. CDR1 is LGHNA, CDR2 YNFKEQ, per germline. The CDR3 contains 15 residues. CDR3 region: CASSRSEGEGSPLHF. The CDR3 region has the DNA TGTGCCAGCAGCCGGTCGGAGGGAGAGGGTTCACCCCTCCACTTT.

This chain uses TRBV5-1 with TRBJ2-7; 9 bases match TRBD1. The V gene's germline CDR1 is SGHRS and CDR2 YFSETQ. The CDR3 has 16 amino acids. V was pared by 0 bases and J by 5 bases, with 9 bases of the junction left unmatched. This CDR3 is CASSLGPYRGRHEQYF. CDR3 nucleotides: TGCGCCAGCAGCTTGGGGCCCTACAGGGGGCGCCACGAGCAGTACTTC.

This clone was seen more than once but under ten times. The likely explanation is a read error, given a far larger clone one base away. Other DNA sequences in the sample encode the same CDR3. V and J are TRBV7-9 and TRBJ2-3, with D possibly TRBD1 on 5 matching bases. This CDR3 region has 15 residues. The germline V and J ends were trimmed by 5 bases and 2 bases, with 14 bases remaining between them. The germline CDR1 and CDR2 sequences are SEHNR and FQNEAQ (reference sequence). The CDR3, as DNA: TGTGCCAGCAGCCAAGTTCCAGGGCCCACAGATACGCAGTATTTT. It specifies CASSQVPGPTDTQYF. Combining the CDR3 with reference TRBV7-9 and TRBJ2-3 gives the whole variable domain DTGVSQNPRHKITKRGQNVTFRCDPISEHNRLYWYRQTLGQGPEFLTYFQNEAQLEKSRLLSDRFSAERPKGSFSTLEIQRTEQGDSAMYLCASSQVPGPTDTQYFGPGTRLTVL.

V gene TRBV28 combines with J gene TRBJ2-3, with 9 bases that match TRBD2. Looked up from germline, CDR1 is MDHEN and CDR2 is SYDVKM. V gave up 3 bases and J gave up 4 bases; unmatched junction bases: 2. There are 14 residues in the CDR3. The CDR3 loop is CASSLRGGADTQYF. CDR3 sequence (DNA): TGTGCCAGCAGTTTGCGGGGGGGGGCAGATACGCAGTATTTT.

The rearrangement uses TRBV7-3 and TRBJ2-3, with a weak D call TRBD2 (6 bases). Per the germline V gene, CDR1 is SGHTA and CDR2 is FQGTGA. The V end was cut by 3 bases, the J end by 0 bases, with 10 bases between. The CDR3 is made up of 15 amino acids. The DNA for the CDR3 is TGTGCCAGCAGCTTCGCGGGGCCAAGCACAGATACGCAGTATTTT. Its protein is CASSFAGPSTDTQYF.

The chain carries TRBV11-2 and TRBJ1-5; the D is unclear. The CDR3 is 13 residues long. Germline-derived CDR1 and CDR2 are SGHAT and FQNNGV. V dropped 3 bases and J dropped 7 bases, with 10 bases sitting between them. This chain's CDR3 is CASSLGVEQPQHF. Written as DNA, the CDR3 is TGTGCCAGCAGCTTGGGAGTGGAGCAGCCCCAGCATTTT.

V is TRBV5-1 and J is TRBJ1-2, with a weak D call TRBD1 (5 bases). Per the germline V gene, CDR1 is SGHRS and CDR2 is YFSETQ. Trimming removed 0 bases at V and 6 bases at J, with 12 bases between. CDR3 length equals 14 residues. The CDR3 DNA is TGCGCCAGCAGCTTGGCCAGGGAACAAGATGGCTACACCTTC. Protein product: CASSLAREQDGYTF.

In its sample, this clone was seen once. V is TRBV10-3 and J is TRBJ2-7, with 9 nucleotides matching TRBD1. The junction had 7 bases not matched to a gene; V was cut back by 7 bases and J by 3 bases. The CDR3 contains 14 residues. The germline gives CDR1 ENHRY, CDR2 SYGVKD. This chain's CDR3 is CAIMGQGVDYEQYF. CDR3 bases: TGTGCCATCATGGGACAGGGTGTCGACTACGAGCAGTACTTC.

The chain links TRBV6-1 to TRBJ1-1, with D possibly TRBD1 on 6 matching bases. CDR1 and CDR2 from the germline V gene are MNHNS and SASEGT. V was shortened by 3 bases and J by 5 bases, with 19 bases between the two germline ends. The CDR3 length is 16 residues. CDR3 nucleotides: TGTGCCAGCAGTGACCCAATCACAGGGTTGAGGACTGAAGCTTTCTTT. Protein sequence: CASSDPITGLRTEAFF.

The chain employs TRBV18 and TRBJ1-4; maybe TRBD1 (5 bases). V was trimmed by 6 bases and J by 3 bases, leaving 14 bases between them. In germline, CDR1 is KGHSH, CDR2 LQKENI. This CDR3 has 15 residues. The chain's CDR3 is CASSQGSGANEKLFF. The DNA of the CDR3 is TGTGCCAGCTCGCAGGGATCGGGGGCTAATGAAAAACTGTTTTTT.

V usage is TRBV7-3 and J usage is TRBJ2-6; 7 positions match TRBD1. Germline CDR1 and CDR2: SGHTA and FQGTGA. V gave up 5 bases and J gave up 4 bases; unmatched junction bases: 8. The CDR3 length is 16 residues. This chain's CDR3 is CASSALQGFGANVLTF. In DNA, the CDR3 is TGTGCCAGCAGCGCCTTACAGGGGTTCGGGGCCAACGTCCTGACTTTC. The full variable domain, its missing parts supplied by reference TRBV7-3 and TRBJ2-6, is GAGVSQTPSNKVTEKGKYVELRCDPISGHTALYWYRQSLGQGPEFLIYFQGTGAADDSGLPNDRFFAVRPEGSVSTLKIQRTERGDSAVYLCASSALQGFGANVLTFGAGSRLTVL.

The V call is TRBV4-3, the J call TRBJ2-7; 9 nucleotides match TRBD1. Germline V CDR1 and CDR2: LGHNA, YSLEER. The CDR3 spans 12 residues. J was trimmed by 11 bases and V by 4 bases; bases with no gene match: 6. This CDR3 is CASSLGQGLKYF. The DNA for the CDR3 is TGCGCCAGCAGCCTAGGACAGGGGTTGAAGTACTTC.

The CDR3 bases are TGTGCCAGCAGTTACTCCTGGCGGGAGACTGGGTACGAGCAGTACTTC. Translated, it gives CASSYSWRETGYEQYF. The chain employs TRBV6-5 and TRBJ2-7; 7 bases are shared with TRBD2. Unmatched junction bases numbered 9, after V lost 0 bases and J lost 4 bases. The germline V gene encodes CDR1 MNHEY and CDR2 SVGAGI. The CDR3 sequence is 16 residues long.

The chain has TRBV5-1 and TRBJ1-1, with a possible D match to TRBD1 (5 bases). Germline CDR1 and CDR2: SGHRS and YFSETQ. The CDR3 length is 14 residues. V lost 4 bases to trimming and J lost 5 bases, with 15 bases between them. CDR3 in amino acids: CASSVQGVGTEAFF. CDR3 in DNA: TGCGCCAGCAGCGTCCAGGGCGTGGGTACTGAAGCTTTCTTT.

This clone was found once. This chain uses TRBV13 with TRBJ1-1; TRBD1 matches 7 bases. V shed 4 bases and J 4 bases; nucleotides not matched to a gene: 6. CDR1 is PRHDT and CDR2 is FYEKMQ in the germline V gene (reference sequence). CDR3 length equals 14 residues. The CDR3 loop reads CASSSRGSGTEAFF. In nucleotides, the CDR3 is TGTGCCAGCAGCTCCAGGGGGTCGGGCACTGAAGCTTTCTTT.

This chain uses TRBV6-5 with TRBJ1-2; 11 nucleotides line up with TRBD1. Germline CDR1 is MNHEY and CDR2 is SVGAGI. The CDR3 loop spans 15 amino acids. J was trimmed by 2 bases and V by 7 bases; bases with no gene match: 6. The CDR3 loop reads CASNQGDRGNYGYTF. In DNA, the CDR3 is TGTGCCAGCAACCAAGGGGACAGGGGGAACTATGGCTACACCTTC.

The V call is TRBV15, the J call TRBJ2-2, with a tentative D call TRBD1 (5 bases). The length of the CDR3 is 17 residues. V gave up 1 base and J gave up 0 bases, with 12 bases separating them. Germline V gene lookup returns CDR1 LNHNV and CDR2 YYDKDF (reference sequence). In DNA, the CDR3 is TGTGCCACCAGCAGAGTTAGGGGCAGGACGAACACCGGGGAGCTGTTTTTT. Translation: CATSRVRGRTNTGELFF. The full variable domain, completed using reference TRBV15 and TRBJ2-2, is DAMVIQNPRYQVTQFGKPVTLSCSQTLNHNVMYWYQQKSSQAPKLLFHYYDKDFNNEADTPDNFQSRRPNTSFCFLDIRSPGLGDTAMYLCATSRVRGRTNTGELFFGEGSRLTVL.

As concerns this clone: Germline is not matched at one junction end, which may reflect a read error. The DNA for the CDR3 is TGTGCTAGCAGCTTAGGGCGGTCTGAAGGCCCCCAGTACTTC. This codes for CASSLGRSEGPQYF. V and J are TRBV7-7 and TRBJ2-5; D unclear. Germline CDR1 SSHAT, CDR2 FNYEAQ (reference sequence). The CDR3 is made up of 14 amino acids. Together with reference TRBV7-7 and TRBJ2-5, the CDR3 gives the full variable domain: GAGVSQSPRYKVTKRGQDVTLRCDPISSHATLYWYQQALGQGPEFLTYFNYEAQPDKSGLPSDRFSAERPEGSISTLTIQRTEQRDSAMYRCASSLGRSEGPQYFGPGTRLLVL.